Shown below are 15 T cell receptor beta chains from a single sample sequenced in a study of OX40 agonist ivuxolimab in advanced cancers. Measured with immunoSEQ multiplex PCR; TCRdb has only the in-frame clones, and not every one. The data show roughly 40,000 clones, 70% to 90% seen once. The sample in question was CD4+ or CD8+ T cells sorted from blood, obtained in a trial of the OX40 agonist ivuxolimab. These receptors were taken from an adult with an advanced solid tumor such as melanoma, head and neck, liver or kidney cancer.

The chain carries TRBV5-1 and TRBJ1-5; D remains unclear. The germline V and J ends were trimmed by 0 bases and 5 bases, with 9 bases remaining between them. CDR3 length: 14 amino acids. Per the germline V gene, CDR1 is SGHRS and CDR2 is YFSETQ. The CDR3 sequence: CASSLATRDQPQHF. CDR3 bases: TGCGCCAGCAGCTTGGCCACGAGGGATCAGCCCCAGCATTTT.

V gene TRBV7-9 combines with J gene TRBJ2-1; TRBD1 agrees at 8 bases. This CDR3 contains 13 residues. From germline, CDR1 is SEHNR and CDR2 FQNEAQ (reference sequence). With 9 bases clipped from V and 0 bases from J, the junction kept 1 base outside the gene matches. The CDR3 DNA follows: TGTGCCAGTGGACAGGGCTCCTACAATGAGCAGTTCTTC. Translation: CASGQGSYNEQFF.

The rearrangement links TRBV11-2 to TRBJ2-1; 9 nucleotides agree with TRBD1. Germline V gene data show CDR1 as SGHAT and CDR2 as FQNNGV. V gave up 5 bases and J gave up 1 base; unmatched junction bases: 3. The CDR3 consists of 15 residues. Here the CDR3 reads CASSQGTGSYNEQFF. CDR3 in DNA: TGTGCCAGCAGCCAGGGGACAGGGTCCTACAATGAGCAGTTCTTC.

V usage is TRBV30 and J usage is TRBJ2-7, with 12 bases aligning to TRBD2. Germline V gene lookup returns CDR1 GTSNPN and CDR2 SVGIG (reference sequence). The ends lost 5 bases at V and 2 bases at J; junction bases unmatched: 10. CDR3 length: 16 residues. The CDR3: CAWASAASGRAYEQYF. The CDR3 coding sequence is TGTGCCTGGGCCTCCGCGGCTAGCGGGAGGGCCTACGAGCAGTACTTC.

CDR3 nucleotides: TGTGCCATCAGGGACCTAGAGACCCAGTACTTC. Amino acids: CAIRDLETQYF. The V gene is TRBV10-3, the J gene TRBJ2-5; no clear D. This CDR3 region has 11 residues. V was shortened by 6 bases and J by 4 bases, with 6 bases between the two germline ends. Germline V CDR1 and CDR2: ENHRY, SYGVKD.

The chain uses TRBV5-1 and TRBJ2-7; TRBD2 might be the D (5 bases). The CDR3 is 15 amino acids. V lost 1 base and J lost 1, with 12 bases in between. The V gene's germline CDR1 is SGHRS and CDR2 YFSETQ. The CDR3 region has the DNA TGCGCCAGCAGCTTGCCCGGAACTAGATCCTACGAGCAGTACTTC. Translated: CASSLPGTRSYEQYF.

V gene TRBV6-4 combines with J gene TRBJ2-7, with 11 bases lining up with TRBD2. The CDR3 runs to 14 residues. CDR1 is MRHNA, CDR2 SNTAGT, per germline. V lost 6 bases to trimming and J lost 2 bases; unmatched junction nucleotides: 3. DNA for the CDR3: TGTGCCAGCAGGCCTAGCGGGGGGACCTACGAGCAGTACTTC. As protein: CASRPSGGTYEQYF.

The V and J genes are TRBV19 and TRBJ1-6; no clear D gene. This CDR3 region has 13 residues. Deletions cut 7 bases from V and 5 bases from J, with 9 bases between. Germline CDR1 LNHDA, CDR2 SQIVND (reference sequence). The CDR3 coding sequence is TGTGCCAGTAAATCCAGAAATAATTCACCCCTCCACTTT. Translating gives CASKSRNNSPLHF.

This clone came up once. V is TRBV11-2 and J is TRBJ2-1; 7 positions match TRBD1. CDR3 size: 16 residues. After removal of 4 bases from V and 3 bases from J, the junction contained 9 bases not matched to a gene. CDR1 and CDR2 from the germline V gene are SGHAT and FQNNGV. CDR3 sequence: CASSSYRGPGYNEQFF. CDR3 DNA sequence: TGTGCCAGCAGCTCATACAGGGGCCCGGGCTACAATGAGCAGTTCTTC. Using reference TRBV11-2 and TRBJ2-1 for the parts outside the CDR3, the full variable domain is EAGVAQSPRYKIIEKRQSVAFWCNPISGHATLYWYQQILGQGPKLLIQFQNNGVVDDSQLPKDRFSAERLKGVDSTLKIQPAKLEDSAVYLCASSSYRGPGYNEQFFGPGTRLTVL.

The gene calls are TRBV6-1 and TRBJ1-3; D gene unclear. Looked up from germline, CDR1 is MNHNS and CDR2 is SASEGT. The V gene lost 3 bases and the J gene lost 3 bases, with 6 bases spanning the gap. The CDR3 extends over 13 amino acids. The DNA for the CDR3 is TGTGCCAGCAGTGACGGACTTGGAAACACCATATATTTT. Protein sequence: CASSDGLGNTIYF.

The chain carries TRBV6-5 and TRBJ2-3; possibly TRBD2 for D (6 bases). Germline values: CDR1 MNHEY, CDR2 SVGAGI. Trimming took off 10 bases at V and 7 bases at J, with 18 bases between the two ends. The CDR3 is made up of 13 amino acids. The chain's CDR3 is CATSRREGNTQYF. The CDR3 bases are TGTGCCACCTCGAGGAGGGAAGGAAATACGCAGTATTTT.

The J gene is TRBJ1-4, the V gene TRBV18; D might be TRBD1 (5 bases). CDR3 length equals 14 residues. The V end was cut by 0 bases, the J end by 6 bases, with 8 bases between. Germline-derived CDR1 and CDR2 are KGHSH and LQKENI. CDR3 protein: CASSPPGLDEKLFF. The CDR3 DNA is TGTGCCAGCTCACCACCGGGGCTGGATGAAAAACTGTTTTTT.

The chain couples TRBV19 to TRBJ1-2; D is possibly TRBD1 (6 bases). Per the germline V gene, CDR1 is LNHDA and CDR2 is SQIVND (reference sequence). V lost 6 bases and J 4 bases, leaving 15 bases between the germline ends. The CDR3 sequence is 14 residues long. This chain's CDR3 is CASRVPGEGYGYTF. CDR3 nucleotides: TGTGCCAGTAGAGTCCCAGGGGAGGGCTATGGCTACACCTTC.

The chain combines TRBV30 with TRBJ2-2; 9 bases fit TRBD1. The CDR3 contains 18 residues. Germline CDR1 is GTSNPN and CDR2 is SVGIG (reference sequence). J lost 2 bases, V lost 2 bases, and 12 bases had no gene match. As DNA, the CDR3 is TGTGCCTGGAGTCCCAAACCGGGACAGGGTGTCAACACCGGGGAGCTGTTTTTT. It encodes CAWSPKPGQGVNTGELFF.

This clone came up a few times. The CDR3, as DNA: TGTGCCAGCTCAACGAGGGACAGGGTATCCAATCAGCCCCAGCATTTT. Its protein is CASSTRDRVSNQPQHF. The chain combines TRBV18 with TRBJ1-5, with 9 bases fitting TRBD1. The germline V gene has CDR1 KGHSH and CDR2 LQKENI. V dropped 5 bases and J dropped 3; count of bases not matched to a gene: 8. The CDR3 is 16 residues long.